The entry below describes one T cell receptor (beta chain). Its specificity is unknown. This record comes from a study of cytomegalovirus exposure and HLA in healthy donors. Broader study findings: Presence/absence analysis assumed near-uniform sequencing depth across donors. A likely sequencing artifact accounted for one observed cluster of highly shared sequence variants. Segments of the TCR beta V type were, in most cases, productive about 87% or about 30% of the time in an earlier analysis.

Among the donors, all were healthy bone marrow donors. Germline V lookup: CDR1 SQVTM, CDR2 ANQGSEA. V dropped 1 base and J dropped 9; count of bases not matched to a gene: 5. The CDR3 length is 13 residues. PCR involved 60 Vbeta and 13 Jbeta primers. The data were produced by immunoSEQ multiplex PCR, yet TCRdb's version contains in-frame clones alone and is incomplete. Among under 200,000 clones listed, around four fifths were seen once. J is TRBJ2-1 and V is TRBV29-1, with 8 bases fitting TRBD2. The source material was PBMCs. The TCR was taken from a woman aged 18 to 35 in good health and CMV-seronegative. CDR3 residues: CSVEGVGRGEQFF. Here the CDR3 DNA reads TGCAGCGTTGAAGGAGTCGGGAGGGGTGAGCAGTTCTTC.